These 4 T cell receptor beta chains were all obtained from the same sample, sequenced in a study of shared clonotypes between healthy human individuals. CD45RO-negative cells were positively selected for CCR7, leaving out terminally differentiated effector memory CD45RA+ cells. The method was immunoSEQ multiplex PCR; TCRdb's version includes in-frame clones alone and lacks a portion of them. The table has about 700,000 clones, around 90% seen once. Sequencing used naive CD8+ T cells sorted from blood. The receptors come from a man aged 25 to 40 in good health.

The DNA of the CDR3 is TGTGCCAGCAGCTTAGACGCCGGGAGGAGGGAAGAGACCCAGTACTTC. Its protein product is CASSLDAGRREETQYF. The chain carries TRBV7-8 and TRBJ2-5; 7 nucleotides line up with TRBD2. The length of the CDR3 is 16 residues. V trimming: 1 base; J trimming: 3 bases; junction bases outside the gene matches: 8. CDR1 is SGHVS, CDR2 FQNEAQ, per germline.

The chain employs TRBV19 and TRBJ1-5; D gene unclear. Trimming took off 3 bases at V and 6 bases at J, with 9 bases between the two ends. Germline CDR1 LNHDA, CDR2 SQIVND (reference sequence). The CDR3 runs 13 residues. The CDR3 DNA reads TGTGCCAGTAGTATTTGGGGTAGTCAGCCCCAGCATTTT. Amino acid sequence: CASSIWGSQPQHF.

This rearrangement joins TRBV4-3 to TRBJ1-1, with D unclear. Trimming left V 3 bases short and J 5 bases short, with 10 bases between. The CDR3 is 13 residues long. Germline V gives CDR1 LGHNA, CDR2 YSLEER. The CDR3 DNA is TGCGCCAGCAGCCACATCATGAGAACTGAAGCTTTCTTT. It encodes CASSHIMRTEAFF.

The count of this clone is one. Other DNA sequences in the same sample also yield this CDR3. The rearrangement links TRBV7-9 to TRBJ2-1; D unclear. Germline V gene data show CDR1 as SEHNR and CDR2 as FQNEAQ (reference sequence). The CDR3 runs to 10 residues. V lost 3 bases to trimming and J lost 9 bases, with 3 bases between them. The CDR3 region has the DNA TGTGCCAGCAGCTTTTCTGAGCAGTTCTTC. The encoded protein is CASSFSEQFF.